Listed here are 5 T cell receptor beta chains from one sample, sequenced in a study of cytomegalovirus exposure and HLA in healthy donors. It was with 60 Vbeta and 13 Jbeta primers that the PCR ran. Here immunoSEQ multiplex PCR was the method, and the copy in TCRdb shows in-frame clones only, minus some. The sample has 200,000 or so clones; 65% to 85% are singletons. Sequenced: PBMCs. The receptor set was obtained from a boy aged 2 to 10 in good health and CMV-seronegative.

The chain links TRBV27 to TRBJ1-6, with 7 bases matching TRBD1. The trim removed 10 bases at V and 6 bases at J, leaving 9 bases unmatched. Germline V CDR1 and CDR2: MNHEY, SMNVEV (reference sequence). The CDR3 has 14 residues. For the CDR3, the DNA is TGTGCCACCCAGGAGGGGGCTATTAATTCACCCCTCCACTTT. Translating it yields CATQEGAINSPLHF.

The chain uses TRBV2 and TRBJ1-5; D is possibly TRBD1 (5 bases). The CDR3 sequence is 15 residues long. Germline V lookup: CDR1 SNHLY, CDR2 FYNNEI. With 2 bases removed from V and 4 bases from J, the gap between germline ends came to 12 bases. CDR3 residues: CASSELRQPNQPQHF. CDR3 nucleotide sequence: TGTGCCAGCAGTGAATTGAGACAGCCTAATCAGCCCCAGCATTTT.

J is TRBJ1-1 and V is TRBV7-2, with a tentative D call TRBD1 (5 bases). CDR1 is SGHTA and CDR2 is FQGNSA in the germline V gene. This CDR3 is 13 amino acids long. The V end was cut by 4 bases, the J end by 5 bases, with 11 bases between. CDR3 nucleotide sequence: TGTGCCAGCAGCTCGGCGGGGGGAACTGAAGCTTTCTTT. Amino acids: CASSSAGGTEAFF. Variable domain in full (rest from reference TRBV7-2 and TRBJ1-1): GAGVSQSPSNKVTEKGKDVELRCDPISGHTALYWYRQSLGQGLEFLIYFQGNSAPDKSGLPSDRFSAERTGGSVSTLTIQRTQQEDSAVYLCASSSAGGTEAFFGQGTRLTVV.

V is TRBV7-2 and J is TRBJ1-3; 10 positions match TRBD1. Germline values: CDR1 SGHTA, CDR2 FQGNSA. CDR3 length: 16 residues. Losses at the gene ends were 5 bases for V and 4 bases for J; bases not matched to a gene: 8. CDR3 amino acids: CASSPRTGGAGNTIYF. The CDR3 nucleotides are TGTGCCAGCAGCCCTAGGACAGGGGGTGCCGGAAACACCATATATTTT.

The gene calls are TRBV9 and TRBJ2-3; tentative D call: TRBD1 (6 bases). The germline V and J ends were trimmed by 3 bases and 3 bases, with 11 bases remaining between them. CDR1 and CDR2 from the germline V gene are SGDLS and YYNGEE. CDR3 length: 14 amino acids. CDR3 DNA: TGTGCCAGCAGCGCCAGGGGTGGAACAGATACGCAGTATTTT. Translation gives CASSARGGTDTQYF.